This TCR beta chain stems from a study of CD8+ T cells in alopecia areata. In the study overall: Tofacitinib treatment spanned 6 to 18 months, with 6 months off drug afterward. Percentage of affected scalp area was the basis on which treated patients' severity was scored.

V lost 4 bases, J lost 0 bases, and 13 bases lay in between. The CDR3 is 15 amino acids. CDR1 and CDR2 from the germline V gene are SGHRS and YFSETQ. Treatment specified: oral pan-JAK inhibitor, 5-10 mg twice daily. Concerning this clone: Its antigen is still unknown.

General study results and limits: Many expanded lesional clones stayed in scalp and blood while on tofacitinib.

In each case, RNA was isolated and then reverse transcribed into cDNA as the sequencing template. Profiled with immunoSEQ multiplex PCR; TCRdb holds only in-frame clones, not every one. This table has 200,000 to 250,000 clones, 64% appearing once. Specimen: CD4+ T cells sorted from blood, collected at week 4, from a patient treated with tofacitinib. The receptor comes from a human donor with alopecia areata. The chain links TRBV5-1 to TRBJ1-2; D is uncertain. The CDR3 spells CASSPGNSANYGYTF. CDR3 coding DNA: TGCGCCAGCAGCCCTGGGAACAGTGCTAACTATGGCTACACCTTC.